This T cell receptor (beta chain) was obtained from a study of metastatic and nonmetastatic thyroid tumors. In its sample, this clone was seen many times. At one boundary the junction diverges from the germline segment, which might be a read error. TCRdb reassembled clones from the PCR reads with MiXCR. The sample has 50,000 to 60,000 clones; approximately 17% are singletons. The CDR3 has 10 residues. Germline V gene sequence: CDR1 SEHNR, CDR2 FQNEAQ (reference sequence). Before thyroid surgery, none of the patients had received any treatment. This TCR derives from a female donor with papillary thyroid cancer or a benign thyroid nodule (not recorded which). Some clones in this sample may be carry-over from other donors' samples. V gene TRBV7-9 combines with J gene TRBJ2-3; tentative D call: TRBD1 (7 bases). The sample comprised blood. CDR3: CASSPGTAGF. The CDR3 nucleotides are TGTGCCAGCAGCCCCGGGACAGCGGGTTTT. Supplemented by reference TRBV7-9 and TRBJ2-3, the full variable domain reads DTGVSQNPRHKITKRGQNVTFRCDPISEHNRLYWYRQTLGQGPEFLTYFQNEAQLEKSRLLSDRFSAERPKGSFSTLEIQRTEQGDSAMYLCASSPGTAGFGPGTRLTVL.